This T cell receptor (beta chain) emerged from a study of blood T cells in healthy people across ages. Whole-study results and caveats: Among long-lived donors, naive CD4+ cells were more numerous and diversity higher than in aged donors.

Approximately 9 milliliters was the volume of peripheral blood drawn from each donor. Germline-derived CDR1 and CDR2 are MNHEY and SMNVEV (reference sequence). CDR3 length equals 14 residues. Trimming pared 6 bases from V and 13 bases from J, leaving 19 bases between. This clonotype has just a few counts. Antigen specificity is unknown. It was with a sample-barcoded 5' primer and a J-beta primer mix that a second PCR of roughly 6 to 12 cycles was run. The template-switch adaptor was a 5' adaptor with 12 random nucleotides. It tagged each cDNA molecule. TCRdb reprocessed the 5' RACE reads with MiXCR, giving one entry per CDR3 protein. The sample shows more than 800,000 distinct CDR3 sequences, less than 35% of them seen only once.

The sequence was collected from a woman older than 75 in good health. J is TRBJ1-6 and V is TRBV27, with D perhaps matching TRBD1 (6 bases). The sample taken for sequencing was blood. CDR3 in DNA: TGTGCCAGCAGCCTTGGACAGCGTTCGGGGCCCCTCCACTTT. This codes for CASSLGQRSGPLHF.